This passage covers 15 T cell receptor beta chains from one sample sequenced in a study of post-analysis software for immune sequencing data. Study-wide points: Controls had lower frequencies than patients of 4 or 5 TRBV segments, which included TRBV5-6, TRBV5-1 and TRBV20-1.

These TCRs are of unknown antigen specificity. Built from TCR beta cDNA, the libraries had unique molecular identifiers in them. MiXCR, applied by TCRdb to the PCR reads, yields one record per CDR3 protein. The data show 430,000 or so distinct CDR3 sequences, approximately 37% seen once. Sequenced input: blood. The receptors here all came from a girl aged 2 to 9 with multiple sclerosis.

The chain recombines TRBV7-6 with TRBJ1-4; D not resolved. V shed 4 bases and J shed 7 bases, with 16 bases lying between them. Germline CDR1 reads SGHVS; CDR2 reads FNYEAQ. This CDR3 is built from 15 residues. CDR3 protein: CASSSSRAGSEKLFF. The CDR3, as DNA: TGTGCCAGCAGCTCTAGTAGGGCCGGTAGTGAAAAACTGTTTTTT. Looking up the rest from reference TRBV7-6 and TRBJ1-4 gives the full variable domain: GAGVSQSPRYKVTKRGQDVALRCDPISGHVSLYWYRQALGQGPEFLTYFNYEAQQDKSGLPNDRFSAERPEGSISTLTIQRTEQRDSAMYRCASSSSRAGSEKLFFGSGTQLSVL.

The chain is built from TRBV1 and TRBJ2-5; the table's D call of TRBD1 was not tested on the DNA. TRBV1 is annotated as a pseudogene. The CDR3 covers 15 residues. DNA for the CDR3: TGCACCAGCAGCCAAGATCGTCAGGGGAGGGAGACCCAGTACTTC. Translated, it gives CTSSQDRQGRETQYF.

This chain links TRBV7-2 with TRBJ2-4; unclear D gene. The end of the DNA is better explained by TRBJ2-7, so the J call may be wrong. This CDR3 spans 15 amino acids. Per germline, CDR1 SGHTA and CDR2 FQGNSA. CDR3 protein: CASSFPEKGSYEQYF. The CDR3 DNA follows: TGTGCCAGCAGCTTCCCCGAGAAAGGATCCTACGAGCAGTACTTC.

The V call is TRBV6-6, the J call TRBJ1-4; 9 nucleotides agree with TRBD1. The V and J ends lost 4 bases and 5 bases, in that order; junction bases with no gene match: 8. This CDR3 spans 16 amino acids. Per the germline V gene, CDR1 is MNHNY and CDR2 is SVGAGI (reference sequence). CDR3 sequence (DNA): TGTGCCAGCAGTTCCTCCTCCGGGACAGGGAATGAAAAACTGTTTTTT. This sequence encodes CASSSSSGTGNEKLFF.

The rearrangement links TRBV6-2 or TRBV6-3 to TRBJ2-7; D unresolved. The V end was cut by 5 bases, the J end by 3 bases, with 20 bases between. Germline CDR1 is MNHEY and CDR2 is SVGEGT. The CDR3 consists of 16 residues. This chain's CDR3 is CASSPRASGDFYEQYF. CDR3 nucleotides: TGTGCCAGCAGTCCCCGGGCCTCAGGCGATTTCTACGAGCAGTACTTC.

Worth noting for this clonotype: A much bigger clone sits one base away, suggesting this may be a read error. J is TRBJ2-5 and V is TRBV4-1; no definite D call. Germline-derived CDR1 and CDR2 are MGHRA and YSYEKL. This CDR3 region has 11 residues. Trimming left V 6 bases short and J 11 bases short, with 13 bases between. The CDR3 is CASSLDAQQYF. The CDR3 region has the DNA TGCGCCAGCAGTTTGGACGCCCAGCAGTACTTC.

J is TRBJ1-1 and V is TRBV28; no clear D. The germline V gene encodes CDR1 MDHEN and CDR2 SYDVKM. This CDR3 comprises 15 residues. V was cut by 1 base and J by 3 bases, with 12 bases left in between. The CDR3 region has the DNA TGTGCCAGCAGTTTATCGGCCGCTGGTGACACTGAAGCTTTCTTT. Protein product: CASSLSAAGDTEAFF.

The chain joins TRBV4-1 to TRBJ1-3, with a possible D match to TRBD1 (5 bases). Germline CDR1 is MGHRA and CDR2 is YSYEKL. The CDR3 is made up of 18 amino acids. Trimming took off 3 bases at V and 3 bases at J, with 21 bases between the two ends. CDR3 DNA: TGCGCCAGCAGCCACCCTCCAATCCCAGGGTATTTTGGAAACACCATATATTTT. This encodes CASSHPPIPGYFGNTIYF.

The chain is built from TRBV28 and TRBJ1-5, with D hard to call. Germline V gene sequence: CDR1 MDHEN, CDR2 SYDVKM. The CDR3 has 14 amino acids. Deletions cut 5 bases from V and 3 bases from J, with 11 bases between. CDR3 sequence: CASSDTQINQPQHF. The CDR3 nucleotides read TGTGCCAGCAGTGATACACAAATCAATCAGCCCCAGCATTTT.

The chain links TRBV6-2 or TRBV6-3 to TRBJ1-5, with unresolved D. CDR1 is MNHEY and CDR2 is SVGEGT in the germline V gene. The CDR3 sequence is 13 residues long. CDR3 DNA sequence: TGTGCAATAGGGCAGGTTCCCAATCAGCCCCAGCATTTT. The encoded protein is CAIGQVPNQPQHF.

The V gene is TRBV7-2, the J gene TRBJ2-5; tentatively, D is TRBD2 (5 bases). Trimming took 6 bases from V and 4 from J, leaving 15 bases between them. Germline loops: CDR1 SGHTA, CDR2 FQGNSA. This CDR3 has 14 residues. CDR3 amino acids: CASRLREFGETQYF. The DNA for the CDR3 is TGTGCCAGCAGGTTGAGGGAGTTTGGAGAGACCCAGTACTTC.

This clonotype was detected only a few times. The rearrangement uses TRBV15 and TRBJ2-1, with 10 bases that match TRBD2. Germline values: CDR1 LNHNV, CDR2 YYDKDF (reference sequence). V was clipped by 4 bases and J by 4 bases; unmatched bases: 4. The CDR3 spans 15 residues. In DNA form, the CDR3 reads TGTGCCACCAGCACCAGCGGGGGGGCATACAATGAGCAGTTCTTC. Its translation is CATSTSGGAYNEQFF.

The chain is built from TRBV5-1 and TRBJ2-5; the D gene is possibly TRBD2 (5 bases). The better agreement between TRBJ2-7 and the DNA end casts doubt on the J call. The CDR3 spans 15 residues. Germline V gene sequence: CDR1 SGHRS, CDR2 YFSETQ. Here the CDR3 reads CASSLGTSSTYEQYF. In DNA, the CDR3 is TGCGCCAGCAGCTTGGGGACTTCTTCTACCTACGAGCAGTACTTC.

The chain employs TRBV5-1 and TRBJ1-2; D perhaps matches TRBD1 (6 bases). V dropped 6 bases and J dropped 4 bases, with 16 bases sitting between them. The CDR3 has 14 residues. Germline-derived CDR1 and CDR2 are SGHRS and YFSETQ. Here the CDR3 reads CASTSSGQSYGYTF. Here the CDR3 DNA reads TGCGCCAGCACCTCAAGCGGACAGAGCTATGGCTACACCTTC.

The gene calls are TRBV29-1 and TRBJ2-5; TRBD1 matches at 9 bases. Germline V gene lookup returns CDR1 SQVTM and CDR2 ANQGSEA. The CDR3 has 13 residues. V lost 2 bases and J lost 11; bases outside the gene matches: 9. In DNA, the CDR3 is TGCAGCGTTGAAAGTGGGACAGGGTACGTGCAGTACTTC. Its protein product is CSVESGTGYVQYF.